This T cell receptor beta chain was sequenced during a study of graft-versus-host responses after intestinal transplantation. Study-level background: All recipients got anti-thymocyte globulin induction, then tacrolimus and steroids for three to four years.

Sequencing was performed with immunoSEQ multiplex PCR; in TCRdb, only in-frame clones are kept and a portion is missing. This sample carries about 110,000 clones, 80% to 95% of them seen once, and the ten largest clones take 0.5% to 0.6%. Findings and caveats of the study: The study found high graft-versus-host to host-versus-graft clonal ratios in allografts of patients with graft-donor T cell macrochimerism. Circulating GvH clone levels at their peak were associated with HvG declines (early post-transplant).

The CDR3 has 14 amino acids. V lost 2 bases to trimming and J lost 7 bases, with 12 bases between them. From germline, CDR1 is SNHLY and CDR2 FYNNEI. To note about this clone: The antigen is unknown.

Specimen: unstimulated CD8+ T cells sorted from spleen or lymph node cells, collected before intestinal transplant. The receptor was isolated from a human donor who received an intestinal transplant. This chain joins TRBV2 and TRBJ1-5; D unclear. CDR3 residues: CASSEIREGQPQHF. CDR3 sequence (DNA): TGTGCCAGCAGTGAAATTAGGGAAGGACAGCCCCAGCATTTT.